This T cell receptor (beta chain) derives from a study of cytomegalovirus exposure and HLA in healthy donors. The protocol was immunoSEQ multiplex PCR, while the TCRdb copy is restricted to in-frame clones and leaves out a portion. This table has about 130,000 clones, just under 90% appearing once. This clone was counted between two and nine times. The antigen is not known. Study results and limitations: The study flagged approximately 180 TCR beta chains as cytomegalovirus-associated.

The source is a woman aged 25 to 39 in good health and CMV-seropositive. Sequenced sample: PBMCs.

The CDR3 region is CASSLEPWTATSTDTQYF. The CDR3 region has the DNA TGTGCCAGCAGCTTAGAGCCGTGGACAGCGACTAGCACAGATACGCAGTATTTT. This chain joins TRBV7-2 and TRBJ2-3; D may be TRBD1 (6 bases). The germline V and J ends were trimmed by 1 base and 0 bases, with 17 bases remaining between them. The CDR3 is 18 amino acids. Germline CDR1 is SGHTA and CDR2 is FQGNSA.